These T cell receptor beta chains were read from a single sample in a study of T-cell reconstitution after alpha-beta-depleted transplantation in children. TCRdb re-derived calls from the PCR reads in MiXCR, one entry per CDR3 protein. The repertoire holds about 610,000 distinct CDR3 sequences, with over 9.5% as singletons. The specimen comprised PBMCs from the stem cell graft donor, sampled from the stem cell graft. These receptors all stem from a human donor who donated a stem cell graft to a child with acute myeloid leukemia. CDR3s include the opening cysteine and the closing phenylalanine or tryptophan.

v_call: TRBV18
j_call: TRBJ1-1
cdr3_aa: CASSPDTSTEAFF

v_call: TRBV13
j_call: TRBJ2-5
cdr3_aa: CASSKEEETQYF

v_call: TRBV30
j_call: TRBJ2-3
cdr3_aa: CAWSEGTGNGADTQYF

v_call: TRBV12-3/TRBV12-4
j_call: TRBJ1-5
cdr3_aa: CASSLVTANQPQHF

v_call: TRBV7-6
j_call: TRBJ2-1
cdr3_aa: CASSSLGGINEQFF

v_call: TRBV2
j_call: TRBJ2-7
cdr3_aa: CASSEGQARGQYF

v_call: TRBV3-1
j_call: TRBJ2-5
cdr3_aa: CASSQGYGTGEETQYF

v_call: TRBV6-4
j_call: TRBJ2-7
cdr3_aa: CASSDRDSYIHDSLYEQYF

v_call: TRBV7-9
j_call: TRBJ2-3
cdr3_aa: CASSLGGPSTDTQYF

v_call: TRBV30
j_call: TRBJ2-1
cdr3_aa: CAWSVGSMLLGEQFF

v_call: TRBV12-3/TRBV12-4
j_call: TRBJ2-2
cdr3_aa: CASTPGLLDTGELFF

v_call: TRBV10-3
j_call: TRBJ2-7
cdr3_aa: CAISVTSGRAGHEQYF

v_call: TRBV6-5
j_call: TRBJ2-6
cdr3_aa: CASSYSRLLSGANVLTF

v_call: TRBV29-1
j_call: TRBJ2-3
cdr3_aa: CSVEYGTSGITDTQYF

v_call: TRBV28
j_call: TRBJ1-1
cdr3_aa: CASSLARAEAFF

v_call: TRBV12-3/TRBV12-4
j_call: TRBJ2-5
cdr3_aa: CASSFRTGVSSETQYF

v_call: TRBV2
j_call: TRBJ2-5
cdr3_aa: CASSEPWGGQETQYF

v_call: TRBV5-5
j_call: TRBJ2-1
cdr3_aa: CASRGTSGNYNEQFF

v_call: TRBV10-3
j_call: TRBJ1-1
cdr3_aa: CAISEWGTEAFF

v_call: TRBV20-1
j_call: TRBJ1-5
cdr3_aa: CSARQGSGQGQPQHF

v_call: TRBV12-3/TRBV12-4
j_call: TRBJ2-1
cdr3_aa: CASSSRGGGGRRLNEQFF

v_call: TRBV20-1
j_call: TRBJ2-5
cdr3_aa: CSAGQHQETQYF

v_call: TRBV29-1
j_call: TRBJ2-7
cdr3_aa: CSVGLRNEQYF

v_call: TRBV20-1
j_call: TRBJ2-1
cdr3_aa: CSARFPTAGNEQFF

v_call: TRBV4-2
j_call: TRBJ2-7
cdr3_aa: CASSQVERDGEQYF

v_call: TRBV20-1
j_call: TRBJ2-7
cdr3_aa: CSAREGGGPFYEQYF

v_call: TRBV12-3/TRBV12-4
j_call: TRBJ1-2
cdr3_aa: CASSTWGGYTF

v_call: TRBV4-2
j_call: TRBJ2-3
cdr3_aa: CASSQDGGSLTTDTQYF

v_call: TRBV11-2
j_call: TRBJ2-1
cdr3_aa: CASSLERASGSNHPHEQFF

v_call: TRBV5-1
j_call: TRBJ2-5
cdr3_aa: CASQKGAGGAETQYF

v_call: TRBV9
j_call: TRBJ2-1
cdr3_aa: CASSVVIGGNEQFF

v_call: TRBV7-9
j_call: TRBJ2-3
cdr3_aa: CASSEAGSRTDTQYF

v_call: TRBV2
j_call: TRBJ2-1
cdr3_aa: CASSEVILTEQFF

v_call: TRBV3-1
j_call: TRBJ2-1
cdr3_aa: CASSRTEGLNEQFF

v_call: TRBV9
j_call: TRBJ1-2
cdr3_aa: CASSPQDRGSYGYTF

v_call: TRBV9
j_call: TRBJ2-3
cdr3_aa: CASSVQPEGTDTQYF

v_call: TRBV7-9
j_call: TRBJ1-5
cdr3_aa: CASSLQGWDQPQHF

v_call: TRBV5-1
j_call: TRBJ2-7
cdr3_aa: CASSFRAPLAGATYEQYF

v_call: TRBV5-6
j_call: TRBJ2-3
cdr3_aa: CASSLMDREWSGRGTDTQYF

v_call: TRBV12-3/TRBV12-4
j_call: TRBJ2-5
cdr3_aa: CASSSARGLIRETQYF

v_call: TRBV29-1
j_call: TRBJ2-7
cdr3_aa: CSVGLAAYEQYF

v_call: TRBV28
j_call: TRBJ1-2
cdr3_aa: CASSFRAGGYTF

v_call: TRBV7-8
j_call: TRBJ2-5
cdr3_aa: CASSLAYLAQETQYF

v_call: TRBV3-1
j_call: TRBJ1-6
cdr3_aa: CAGHGGPPLHF

v_call: TRBV19
j_call: TRBJ1-2
cdr3_aa: CASRGSSYGYTF

v_call: TRBV5-1
j_call: TRBJ2-3
cdr3_aa: CASSLVALDTQYF

v_call: TRBV12-3/TRBV12-4
j_call: TRBJ2-7
cdr3_aa: CASSLAQAGFSYEQYF

v_call: TRBV20-1
j_call: TRBJ1-4
cdr3_aa: CSARPLTTNEKLFF